The subject of this entry is one T cell receptor (beta chain). Its target is not known. In germline, CDR1 is MNHNS, CDR2 SASEGT. The CDR3 loop spans 14 amino acids. Trimming removed 5 bases from V and 3 bases from J; junction bases left unmatched: 4. The data stem from a study of cytotoxic CD8 clonotypes in ibrutinib-treated CLL. Investigators sought sequencing depths of between 1 in 200,000 and 1 in 1 million T cells. Clones were sequenced by immunoSEQ multiplex PCR, and TCRdb holds only the in-frame ones, with some missing. The sample lists approximately 330,000 clones; roughly 79% were seen once. TCR beta libraries used around 2 micrograms of genomic DNA from cryopreserved PBMCs. Study results and caveats: An increase in clonality occurred at ibrutinib response, followed by a return toward baseline at progression.

The starting material was PBMCs, obtained before ibrutinib treatment. V is TRBV6-1 and J is TRBJ2-7, with 10 bases aligning to TRBD2. This receptor was taken from a human donor with chronic lymphocytic leukemia. The CDR3 loop reads CASSKGLARYEQYF. CDR3 DNA sequence: TGTGCCAGCAGTAAGGGACTAGCGCGCTACGAGCAGTACTTC.